A single sample gave rise to the 28 T cell receptor beta chains below, sequenced in a study of blood T cells in healthy people across ages. Next came a second PCR, run for roughly 6 to 11 cycles, which used a sample-barcoded 5' primer along with a J-beta primer mix. TCRdb fed the 5' RACE reads into MiXCR, producing one record per CDR3 protein. The sample shows about 2 million distinct CDR3 sequences, approximately 50% of them seen only once. Input material: blood. These receptors all come from a middle-aged woman in good health.

This rearrangement joins TRBV29-1 to TRBJ2-4; 7 bases line up with TRBD2. The J call may be faulty, since TRBJ2-7 better matches the DNA end. The germline CDR1 and CDR2 sequences are SQVTM and ANQGSEA. The CDR3 covers 14 residues. For the CDR3, the DNA is TGCAGCGTTGCGGAAGGGAGGGCCTCCTACGAGCAGTACTTC. This translates into CSVAEGRASYEQYF.

This clonotype came up once. The chain combines TRBV25-1 with TRBJ1-2; no definite D call. V dropped 10 bases and J dropped 6 bases, with 18 bases sitting between them. The CDR3 length is 13 residues. Germline CDR1 reads MGHDK; CDR2 reads SYGVNS. CDR3 DNA: TGTGCCACCCCCAGCAGGACGGGTAATGGCTACACCTTC. This encodes CATPSRTGNGYTF.

This clonotype appeared a few times. The chain uses TRBV20-1 and TRBJ1-6; TRBD1 might be the D (5 bases). Trimming took 2 bases from V and 4 from J, leaving 18 bases between them. CDR1 and CDR2 from the germline V gene are DFQATT and SNEGSKA (reference sequence). This CDR3 region has 17 residues. The CDR3 bases are TGCAGTGCTAGACCTGGGGGGAGGGGTGGATATAATTCACCCCTCCACTTT. Translation: CSARPGGRGGYNSPLHF.

Only a few counts were recorded for this clonotype. A much larger clone lies a single base off, so this may be a read error. The genes are TRBV7-9 and TRBJ2-5; TRBD1 matches 9 bases. Germline V gene data show CDR1 as SEHNR and CDR2 as FQNEAQ (reference sequence). There are 15 residues in the CDR3. The junction had 2 bases not matched to a gene; V was cut back by 1 base and J by 2 bases. CDR3 DNA sequence: TGTGCCAGCAGCTTAGGGGACAGGGAGCAAGAGACCCAGTACTTC. Translated: CASSLGDREQETQYF.

The chain links TRBV7-9 to TRBJ1-1, with TRBD1 matching over 7 bases. The ends lost 5 bases at V and 3 bases at J; junction bases unmatched: 9. The CDR3 totals 15 residues. Germline V gene data show CDR1 as SEHNR and CDR2 as FQNEAQ (reference sequence). The chain's CDR3 is CASSPETGMDTEAFF. In DNA, the CDR3 is TGTGCCAGCAGCCCGGAGACAGGGATGGACACTGAAGCTTTCTTT.

This clonotype has only a few counts. J is TRBJ2-7 and V is TRBV9; TRBD1 agrees at 8 bases. Germline V lookup: CDR1 SGDLS, CDR2 YYNGEE. There are 15 residues in the CDR3. The junction had 13 bases not matched to a gene; V was cut back by 4 bases and J by 7 bases. The CDR3 nucleotides read TGTGCCAGCAGCTTTTGGCGGACAGGGACGGGAGAGCAGTACTTC. Its translation: CASSFWRTGTGEQYF.

The chain employs TRBV11-2 and TRBJ1-2; the D gene is possibly TRBD1 (6 bases). Germline V CDR1 and CDR2: SGHAT, FQNNGV. V lost 5 bases and J lost 7, with 23 bases in between. The CDR3 is 16 amino acids. The CDR3 protein is CASSQRDLRGRFGYTF. As DNA, the CDR3 is TGTGCCAGCAGCCAAAGGGATCTCAGGGGACGGTTTGGCTACACCTTC.

This chain links TRBV13 with TRBJ2-5; D may be TRBD1 (5 bases). The germline V gene encodes CDR1 PRHDT and CDR2 FYEKMQ (reference sequence). The CDR3 loop spans 15 amino acids. The V end lost 5 bases, the J end lost 1 base, and 14 bases lay between the germline ends. This CDR3 is CASSITQTAQETQYF. The CDR3 DNA sequence: TGTGCCAGCAGCATAACCCAGACAGCCCAAGAGACCCAGTACTTC.

The chain combines TRBV18 with TRBJ2-7; 7 positions match TRBD2. The J call is uncertain, as TRBJ2-5 better fits the DNA end. There are 13 residues in the CDR3. Germline V gives CDR1 KGHSH, CDR2 LQKENI. The CDR3 region is CASAQGLGETQYF. Here the CDR3 DNA reads TGTGCCAGCGCCCAAGGACTAGGAGAGACCCAGTACTTC.

Only a few counts were recorded for this clonotype. The chain joins TRBV9 to TRBJ2-1; no firm D call. This CDR3 contains 12 residues. V was clipped by 1 base and J by 7 bases, with 6 bases between them. Germline V CDR1 and CDR2: SGDLS, YYNGEE. CDR3 sequence reads: CASSVYENEQFF. DNA for the CDR3: TGTGCCAGCAGCGTATATGAGAATGAGCAGTTCTTC.

A few counts support this clonotype. The chain carries TRBV28 and TRBJ1-5; TRBD1 is a possible D gene (6 bases). The germline V and J ends were trimmed by 5 bases and 9 bases, with 23 bases remaining between them. CDR3 length: 16 amino acids. The V gene's germline CDR1 is MDHEN and CDR2 SYDVKM. The CDR3, as DNA: TGTGCCAGCAGTACAGGACAGCCCCACTCTCCGATGCCCCAGCATTTT. It yields the protein CASSTGQPHSPMPQHF.

V gene TRBV5-6 combines with J gene TRBJ2-5; D may be TRBD2 (7 bases). CDR3 size: 14 residues. Trimming cost V 5 bases and J 5 bases, with 16 bases left between them. CDR1 is SGHDT and CDR2 is YYEEEE in the germline V gene. CDR3 sequence reads: CASRGGRWIETQYF. DNA for the CDR3: TGTGCCAGCAGGGGGGGGCGGTGGATTGAGACCCAGTACTTC.

The V and J genes are TRBV29-1 and TRBJ1-1; TRBD1 aligns across 7 bases. Unmatched junction bases numbered 6, after V lost 6 bases and J lost 2 bases. The CDR3 spans 13 residues. Looked up from germline, CDR1 is SQVTM and CDR2 is ANQGSEA. CDR3 sequence reads: CSVYGQANTEAFF. The CDR3 DNA is TGCAGCGTATATGGACAGGCCAACACTGAAGCTTTCTTT.

The chain carries TRBV5-8 and TRBJ2-6, with D perhaps given as TRBD1 or TRBD2 (5 bases each). CDR1 SGHTS and CDR2 YDEGEE come from the germline V gene. V lost 4 bases and J 2 bases, leaving 10 bases between the germline ends. This CDR3 region has 15 residues. CDR3 coding DNA: TGTGCCAGCAGCCCCTGGGGGACTGGGGCCAACGTCCTGACTTTC. This codes for CASSPWGTGANVLTF.

The V call is TRBV20-1, the J call TRBJ1-5; D is uncertain. The CDR3 contains 13 residues. CDR1 DFQATT and CDR2 SNEGSKA come from the germline V gene (reference sequence). Trimming removed 0 bases at V and 0 bases at J, with 3 bases between. The CDR3 is CSAREYSNQPQHF. CDR3 DNA sequence: TGCAGTGCTAGAGAGTATAGCAATCAGCCCCAGCATTTT.

This chain uses TRBV5-1 with TRBJ2-1; 16 nucleotides line up with TRBD2. V gave up 4 bases and J gave up 0 bases; unmatched junction bases: 16. The CDR3 totals 22 residues. Germline values: CDR1 SGHRS, CDR2 YFSETQ. In nucleotides, the CDR3 is TGCGCCAGCAGCGAACAACCGGGACTAGCGGGGGGGCCGATTAGCTCCTACAATGAGCAGTTCTTC. Its protein product is CASSEQPGLAGGPISSYNEQFF.

This clonotype was found a few times. The chain joins TRBV20-1 to TRBJ2-5; 10 positions agree with TRBD2. The CDR3 is made up of 16 amino acids. The germline V gene has CDR1 DFQATT and CDR2 SNEGSKA (reference sequence). V gave up 0 bases and J gave up 5 bases; unmatched junction bases: 9. The CDR3 bases are TGCAGTGCTAGAGATTTTGCAGCGGGGGGGCTGGAGACCCAGTACTTC. Its translation: CSARDFAAGGLETQYF.

In its sample, this clonotype was seen once. The chain couples TRBV15 to TRBJ2-2; TRBD2 matches at 8 bases. CDR3 length: 13 amino acids. The V gene's germline CDR1 is LNHNV and CDR2 YYDKDF (reference sequence). With V trimmed by 8 bases and J by 4 bases, 3 bases remained unmatched. The CDR3 loop is CATPGRGTGELFF. CDR3 in DNA: TGTGCCACCCCCGGGAGGGGCACCGGGGAGCTGTTTTTT.

The chain uses TRBV7-8 and TRBJ2-1; TRBD1 might be the D (6 bases). The CDR3 spans 16 residues. Trimming stripped 1 base from V and 4 bases from J, with 14 bases between. The V gene's germline CDR1 is SGHVS and CDR2 FQNEAQ. Here the CDR3 reads CASSLELQGRYNEQFF. CDR3 DNA sequence: TGTGCCAGCAGCTTAGAGTTACAGGGCCGATACAATGAGCAGTTCTTC. Full variable domain (remainder filled in from reference TRBV7-8 and TRBJ2-1): GAGVSQSPRYKVAKRGQDVALRCDPISGHVSLFWYQQALGQGPEFLTYFQNEAQLDKSGLPSDRFFAERPEGSVSTLKIQRTQQEDSAVYLCASSLELQGRYNEQFFGPGTRLTVL.

This chain links TRBV28 with TRBJ1-2; tentative D call: TRBD1 (5 bases). V lost 0 bases to trimming and J lost 7 bases, with 15 bases between them. The germline V gene encodes CDR1 MDHEN and CDR2 SYDVKM. This CDR3 has 15 residues. This CDR3 is CASSLWGRQTGGYTF. In nucleotides, the CDR3 is TGTGCCAGCAGTTTATGGGGTCGACAGACGGGTGGCTACACCTTC.

The CDR3 region is CASSSSASGGWNTQYF. The DNA of the CDR3 is TGTGCCAGCAGTTCCTCCGCTAGCGGGGGGTGGAATACGCAGTATTTT. V gene TRBV6-2 or TRBV6-3 combines with J gene TRBJ2-3, with TRBD2 matching 11 bases. There are 16 residues in the CDR3. CDR1 is MNHEY and CDR2 is SVGEGT in the germline V gene. Germline trimming cut 4 bases from V and 7 bases from J; bases unmatched to any gene: 10.

This chain links TRBV7-8 with TRBJ2-1; D may be TRBD1 (6 bases). Germline CDR1 and CDR2: SGHVS and FQNEAQ. V gave up 5 bases and J gave up 2 bases, with 16 bases separating them. The CDR3 extends over 16 amino acids. In DNA form, the CDR3 reads TGTGCCAGCAGCCATGGGACAACTGTTACCTACAATGAGCAGTTCTTC. Its protein product is CASSHGTTVTYNEQFF. Drawing the rest from reference TRBV7-8 and TRBJ2-1, the complete variable domain is GAGVSQSPRYKVAKRGQDVALRCDPISGHVSLFWYQQALGQGPEFLTYFQNEAQLDKSGLPSDRFFAERPEGSVSTLKIQRTQQEDSAVYLCASSHGTTVTYNEQFFGPGTRLTVL.

The chain combines TRBV28 with TRBJ1-2; possibly TRBD1 for D (5 bases). The CDR3 is 15 amino acids. Germline V CDR1 and CDR2: MDHEN, SYDVKM. Deletions cut 2 bases from V and 10 bases from J, with 20 bases between. The DNA of the CDR3 is TGTGCCAGCAGTTTACGTGGGGCCGGCCCCGAATACTACACCTTC. Encoded protein: CASSLRGAGPEYYTF.

The chain has TRBV6-2 or TRBV6-3 and TRBJ2-7; D not resolved. The CDR3 is 13 amino acids. V dropped 2 bases and J dropped 6 bases, with 11 bases sitting between them. Germline CDR1 MNHEY, CDR2 SVGEGT. The CDR3 bases are TGTGCCAGCAGTTACGGAAACTTTGGCGAGCAGTACTTC. This sequence encodes CASSYGNFGEQYF.

The table lists this clonotype with many counts. This sequence joins TRBV20-1 and TRBJ2-5; TRBD1 matches at 9 bases. Per germline, CDR1 DFQATT and CDR2 SNEGSKA (reference sequence). After removal of 4 bases from V and 5 bases from J, the junction contained 5 bases not matched to a gene. The CDR3 length is 13 residues. This CDR3 reads CSATGQGGETQYF. Here the CDR3 DNA reads TGCAGTGCTACGGGACAGGGAGGGGAGACCCAGTACTTC.

This clonotype has only a few counts. At one end, the junction sequence differs from germline, possibly due to a read error. The rearrangement links TRBV20-1 to TRBJ2-1, with 9 bases identical to TRBD1. The CDR3 is 17 residues long. Germline V CDR1 and CDR2: DFQATT, SNEGSKA (reference sequence). CDR3 sequence (DNA): TGCAGTGCTCGAGATTACTCGACCGGGACAGGGATCTATGAGCAGTTCTTC. It is translated as CSARDYSTGTGIYEQFF.

Notes on this clonotype: At one of its ends the junction is not consistent with the germline gene, which may arise from a read error. The J gene is TRBJ1-2, the V gene TRBV5-1; the D is unclear. This CDR3 spans 15 amino acids. From germline, CDR1 is SGHRS and CDR2 YFSETQ. The CDR3 coding sequence is TGCGCCGGCAGCTTGGATGGGCAGCCTAACTATGGCTACACCTTC. Protein sequence: CAGSLDGQPNYGYTF.

The chain recombines TRBV5-1 with TRBJ1-1, with a tentative D call TRBD1 (5 bases). Trimming took 2 bases from V and 2 from J, leaving 13 bases between them. The CDR3 runs to 15 residues. Germline lookup yields CDR1 SGHRS and CDR2 YFSETQ. CDR3 region: CASSLSGTENTEAFF. CDR3 nucleotide sequence: TGCGCCAGCAGCTTATCCGGGACGGAAAACACTGAAGCTTTCTTT.